The rows below give T cell receptor beta chains drawn from one sample of a study of shared clonotypes between healthy human individuals. Generated by immunoSEQ multiplex PCR, the TCRdb table keeps only in-frame clones and is missing some. The data show millions of clones, around 95% seen once. Sequenced material: naive CD4+ T cells sorted from blood. The receptors originated from a young man in good health. Each CDR3 is given with its conserved first and last residue. D genes are given only for firm matches. Not every row has a clone size; where given, it reads once, few, many or a size class.

cdr3_nt: TGTGCCAGCAGTTACTCCCCCGGGTTGGACACTGAAGCTTTCTTT
cdr3_aa: CASSYSPGLDTEAFF
clone_size: .
d_call: .
j_call: TRBJ1-1
cdr3_length: 15
v_call: TRBV6-5

cdr3_nt: TGTGCCAGCAGTCAGGGCAACGAGCAGTACTTC
cdr3_aa: CASSQGNEQYF
clone_size: .
d_call: .
j_call: TRBJ2-7
cdr3_length: 11
v_call: TRBV25-1

cdr3_nt: TGTGCCAGCACCCTAGCGGGCGGCCCTAAAGAGACCCAGTACTTC
cdr3_aa: CASTLAGGPKETQYF
clone_size: .
d_call: TRBD2
j_call: TRBJ2-5
cdr3_length: 15
v_call: TRBV6-6

cdr3_nt: TGTGCCAGCAGCCCGGGACTCCTTGTGAATTCACCCCTCCACTTT
cdr3_aa: CASSPGLLVNSPLHF
clone_size: .
d_call: .
j_call: TRBJ1-6
cdr3_length: 15
v_call: TRBV5-8

cdr3_nt: TGCGCCAGCAGCTTGTTAACTAATGAAAAACTGTTTTTT
cdr3_aa: CASSLLTNEKLFF
clone_size: .
d_call: .
j_call: TRBJ1-4
cdr3_length: 13
v_call: TRBV5-1

cdr3_nt: TGTGCCAGCAGCTACCCCGGACAGGAAGCTTTCTTT
cdr3_aa: CASSYPGQEAFF
clone_size: .
d_call: .
j_call: TRBJ1-1
cdr3_length: 12
v_call: TRBV5-4

cdr3_nt: TGCGCCAGCAGCCAAGATTCCCCATTCGGCGGGACAGGGAGATACGAGCAGTACTTC
cdr3_aa: CASSQDSPFGGTGRYEQYF
clone_size: .
d_call: TRBD1
j_call: TRBJ2-7
cdr3_length: 19
v_call: TRBV4-1

cdr3_nt: TGCGCCAGCAGTGGGGGGGCTGAAGCTTTCTTT
cdr3_aa: CASSGGAEAFF
clone_size: once
d_call: .
j_call: TRBJ1-1
cdr3_length: 11
v_call: TRBV10-2

cdr3_nt: TGTGCCAGCAGTGAAGGGCGGATCCAAGAGACCCAGTACTTC
cdr3_aa: CASSEGRIQETQYF
clone_size: .
d_call: .
j_call: TRBJ2-5
cdr3_length: 14
v_call: TRBV2

cdr3_nt: TGCGCCAGCAGCTTGGGCAGGGGCACTAATGAAAAACTGTTTTTT
cdr3_aa: CASSLGRGTNEKLFF
clone_size: .
d_call: .
j_call: TRBJ1-4
cdr3_length: 15
v_call: TRBV5-1